A selection of T cell receptor beta chains follows, all from one sample in a study of identical twins. Each CDR3 protein is one row after TCRdb ran MiXCR on the 5' RACE reads. The sample includes some 260,000 distinct CDR3 sequences, around 15% seen only once; the top ten take 7% to 9.5%. The sample comprised memory (CD45RO+) T cells sorted from blood. The receptors were gathered from a woman under 30 in good health. Each CDR3 is given with its conserved first and last residue. Fields, in order: J gene, D gene, clone size, V gene, CDR3 DNA, CDR3 protein. D genes are given only for firm matches. Clone size, where shown, is once, few, many, or a class for clones that have expanded.

j_gene: TRBJ2-5
d_gene: NA
abundance: many
v_gene: TRBV12-3/TRBV12-4
CDR3nt: TGTGCCAGCAGTTTAAGGTTACAAGAGACCCAGTACTTC
CDR3aa: CASSLRLQETQYF

j_gene: TRBJ2-7
d_gene: TRBD1
abundance: few
v_gene: TRBV6-1
CDR3nt: TGTGCCAGCAGACAGGGGGTCCCCCCCTACGAGCAGTACTTC
CDR3aa: CASRQGVPPYEQYF

j_gene: TRBJ2-3
d_gene: NA
abundance: medium-sized
v_gene: TRBV9
CDR3nt: TGTGCCAGCAGCGTAGCAGGGGGGGCTAGCACAGATACGCAGTATTTT
CDR3aa: CASSVAGGASTDTQYF

j_gene: TRBJ1-6
d_gene: NA
abundance: many
v_gene: TRBV3-1
CDR3nt: TGTGCCAGCAGCCAGGCAGGGCCAGGGTCACCCCTCCACTTT
CDR3aa: CASSQAGPGSPLHF

j_gene: TRBJ2-3
d_gene: NA
abundance: NA
v_gene: TRBV12-3/TRBV12-4
CDR3nt: TGTGCCAGCAGTTCCCGAAAGCTTGGAGATACGCAGTATTTT
CDR3aa: CASSSRKLGDTQYF

j_gene: TRBJ2-7
d_gene: TRBD2
abundance: few
v_gene: TRBV20-1
CDR3nt: TGCAGTGCTAGATCTGGGACTAGCGGCTACGAGCAGTACTTC
CDR3aa: CSARSGTSGYEQYF

j_gene: TRBJ1-1
d_gene: NA
abundance: NA
v_gene: TRBV25-1
CDR3nt: TGTGCCAGCAGTGCTCCCTATGTAAACACTGAAGCTTTCTTT
CDR3aa: CASSAPYVNTEAFF

j_gene: TRBJ2-2
d_gene: TRBD2
abundance: few
v_gene: TRBV3-1
CDR3nt: TGTGCCAGCAGCCCTCGAGATAGCGGGAGGTCCGGGGAGCTGTTTTTT
CDR3aa: CASSPRDSGRSGELFF

j_gene: TRBJ2-5
d_gene: NA
abundance: NA
v_gene: TRBV4-2
CDR3nt: TGTGCCAGCAGCCAAGGAGGGACACAAGAGACCCAGTACTTC
CDR3aa: CASSQGGTQETQYF

j_gene: TRBJ1-3
d_gene: NA
abundance: NA
v_gene: TRBV7-2
CDR3nt: TGTGCCAGCAGCCTTCTATTGGGGCACTCGAGAAACACCATATATTTT
CDR3aa: CASSLLLGHSRNTIYF

j_gene: TRBJ2-2
d_gene: NA
abundance: once
v_gene: TRBV5-4
CDR3nt: TGTGCCAGCAGGTCCCGTGGGAACACCGGGGAGCTGTTTTTT
CDR3aa: CASRSRGNTGELFF

j_gene: TRBJ2-7
d_gene: TRBD1
abundance: many
v_gene: TRBV5-1
CDR3nt: TGCGCCAGCAGCTCCCACAGGGGGCGTAGCGAGCAGTACTTC
CDR3aa: CASSSHRGRSEQYF

j_gene: TRBJ2-1
d_gene: NA
abundance: few
v_gene: TRBV12-3/TRBV12-4
CDR3nt: TGTGCCAGCAGTTTGAAGGGGTACAATGAGCAGTTCTTC
CDR3aa: CASSLKGYNEQFF

j_gene: TRBJ2-7
d_gene: NA
abundance: NA
v_gene: TRBV4-2
CDR3nt: TGTGCCAGCAGCCACTCCCCGGTAGACGAGCAGTACTTC
CDR3aa: CASSHSPVDEQYF

j_gene: TRBJ2-1
d_gene: TRBD2
abundance: many
v_gene: TRBV12-3/TRBV12-4
CDR3nt: TGTGCCAGCAGCCGACTAGCGGGATCCTACTACAATGAGCAGTTCTTC
CDR3aa: CASSRLAGSYYNEQFF

j_gene: TRBJ1-4
d_gene: NA
abundance: NA
v_gene: TRBV12-3/TRBV12-4
CDR3nt: TGTGCCAGCAGTTTAATGGCAGGGGATGAAAAACTGTTTTTT
CDR3aa: CASSLMAGDEKLFF

j_gene: TRBJ2-3
d_gene: TRBD1
abundance: NA
v_gene: TRBV5-1
CDR3nt: TGCGCCAGCAGCTTGACCGGACAGGCCACAGATACGCAGTATTTT
CDR3aa: CASSLTGQATDTQYF

j_gene: TRBJ2-7
d_gene: NA
abundance: NA
v_gene: TRBV6-1
CDR3nt: TGTGCCAGCAGTGAAGCTGACTACGAGCAGTACTTC
CDR3aa: CASSEADYEQYF

j_gene: TRBJ2-3
d_gene: NA
abundance: NA
v_gene: TRBV25-1
CDR3nt: TGTGCCAGCAGTGAATCCTGGACCACAGATACGCAGTATTTT
CDR3aa: CASSESWTTDTQYF

j_gene: TRBJ2-7
d_gene: NA
abundance: few
v_gene: TRBV5-4
CDR3nt: TGTGCCAGCAGCTACGACACGAGCTCCTACGAGCAGTACTTC
CDR3aa: CASSYDTSSYEQYF

j_gene: TRBJ2-1
d_gene: NA
abundance: NA
v_gene: TRBV27
CDR3nt: TGTGCCAGCAGTTTGGTTGAAGGTGAGCAGTTCTTC
CDR3aa: CASSLVEGEQFF

j_gene: TRBJ2-7
d_gene: NA
abundance: few
v_gene: TRBV29-1
CDR3nt: TGCAGCGTTCGAAGCCCTTTCTCCTACGAGCAGTACTTC
CDR3aa: CSVRSPFSYEQYF

j_gene: TRBJ2-7
d_gene: NA
abundance: NA
v_gene: TRBV10-3
CDR3nt: TGTGCCATCAGTGAAGGAGGGGATTACGAGCAGTACTTC
CDR3aa: CAISEGGDYEQYF

j_gene: TRBJ2-5
d_gene: TRBD2
abundance: few
v_gene: TRBV6-2/TRBV6-3
CDR3nt: TGTGCCAGCAGTTACGGGCTAGCGGGACGAGAGACCCAGTACTTC
CDR3aa: CASSYGLAGRETQYF

j_gene: TRBJ1-5
d_gene: NA
abundance: many
v_gene: TRBV5-1
CDR3nt: TGCGCCAGCAGCTTGGGGACAGCGAATCAGCCCCAGCATTTT
CDR3aa: CASSLGTANQPQHF

j_gene: TRBJ1-1
d_gene: NA
abundance: few
v_gene: TRBV7-9
CDR3nt: TGTGCCAGCAGCCTCTTAGGCACTGAAGCTTTCTTT
CDR3aa: CASSLLGTEAFF

j_gene: TRBJ1-2
d_gene: TRBD1
abundance: many
v_gene: TRBV20-1
CDR3nt: TGCAGTGCAGACTACAGGGGCTATGGCTACACCTTC
CDR3aa: CSADYRGYGYTF

j_gene: TRBJ2-1
d_gene: TRBD2
abundance: few
v_gene: TRBV27
CDR3nt: TGTGCCAGCAACTCCGGAGGACTAGTAAATGAGCAGTTCTTC
CDR3aa: CASNSGGLVNEQFF

j_gene: TRBJ2-2
d_gene: NA
abundance: few
v_gene: TRBV5-6
CDR3nt: TGTGCCAGCAGCTTGGTCGCATCCGCCCGTGGGCTGTTTTTT
CDR3aa: CASSLVASARGLFF

j_gene: TRBJ1-1
d_gene: TRBD1
abundance: few
v_gene: TRBV20-1
CDR3nt: TGCAGTGCTCCACGACAGGGGATTGAAGCTTTCTTT
CDR3aa: CSAPRQGIEAFF

j_gene: TRBJ2-7
d_gene: NA
abundance: few
v_gene: TRBV18
CDR3nt: TGTGCCAGCTCACCACTCGCACCGGGACAACCAACCTACGAGCAGTACTTC
CDR3aa: CASSPLAPGQPTYEQYF

j_gene: TRBJ1-5
d_gene: NA
abundance: NA
v_gene: TRBV2
CDR3nt: TGTGCCAGCAGGGGTACCGTGGGCTATCAGCCCCAGCATTTT
CDR3aa: CASRGTVGYQPQHF

j_gene: TRBJ1-1
d_gene: NA
abundance: many
v_gene: TRBV12-3/TRBV12-4
CDR3nt: TGTGCCAGCAGTCCTATGGGGGGGGCAGGGGAAGCTTTCTTT
CDR3aa: CASSPMGGAGEAFF

j_gene: TRBJ2-6
d_gene: NA
abundance: NA
v_gene: TRBV5-1
CDR3nt: TGCGCCAGCAGCCCGGAAGGCGTTCGAGGGACCTCTGGGGCCAACGTCCTGACTTTC
CDR3aa: CASSPEGVRGTSGANVLTF

j_gene: TRBJ2-7
d_gene: TRBD1
abundance: NA
v_gene: TRBV5-1
CDR3nt: TGCGCCAGCAGCTCTGGCCGACAGGGTCTCAGCGAGCAGTACTTC
CDR3aa: CASSSGRQGLSEQYF

j_gene: TRBJ2-5
d_gene: NA
abundance: few
v_gene: TRBV5-8
CDR3nt: TGTGCCAGCAGCCCGTCCGGACAGCAAGAGACCCAGTACTTC
CDR3aa: CASSPSGQQETQYF

j_gene: TRBJ2-3
d_gene: TRBD2
abundance: NA
v_gene: TRBV20-1
CDR3nt: TGCGGACTAGTCAGAGTCGGCACAGATACGCAGTATTTT
CDR3aa: CGLVRVGTDTQYF

j_gene: TRBJ2-1
d_gene: TRBD2
abundance: NA
v_gene: TRBV11-2
CDR3nt: TGTGCCAGCAGATCAGGACTAGCGGGAGGGGATGAGCAGTTCTTC
CDR3aa: CASRSGLAGGDEQFF

j_gene: TRBJ2-7
d_gene: NA
abundance: many
v_gene: TRBV7-2
CDR3nt: TGTGCCAGCAGCGTCAGGGGTGAGCAGTACTTC
CDR3aa: CASSVRGEQYF

j_gene: TRBJ1-1
d_gene: TRBD1
abundance: NA
v_gene: TRBV29-1
CDR3nt: TGCAGCGCGGGAGGGACAGGGGGTGTTGAAGCTTTCTTT
CDR3aa: CSAGGTGGVEAFF

j_gene: TRBJ1-1
d_gene: NA
abundance: NA
v_gene: TRBV29-1
CDR3nt: TGCAGCGTTGTTTACACTGAAGCTTTCTTT
CDR3aa: CSVVYTEAFF

j_gene: TRBJ2-1
d_gene: TRBD1
abundance: NA
v_gene: TRBV7-2
CDR3nt: TGTGCCAGCAGATGGGGACAGGCGAACTACAATGAGCAGTTCTTC
CDR3aa: CASRWGQANYNEQFF